This T cell receptor (beta chain) was recorded in a study of CXCR3-negative and CXCR3-positive naive CD8 T cells. Study results and caveats: More hydrophobic TRB CDR3s were found in CXCR3-positive naive cells than in CXCR3-negative naive cells.

Through 5' RACE with UMI labels, the TRB cDNA libraries were prepared. TCRdb re-called the 5' RACE reads, yielding one record per CDR3 amino acid sequence without DNA. This sample carries some 54,000 distinct CDR3 sequences, with approximately 0.5% going to the ten biggest clones. Regarding this clonotype: What it binds is not known.

The CDR3 is 14 residues long. The germline gives CDR1 SQVTM, CDR2 ANQGSEA. This rearrangement joins TRBV29-1 to TRBJ2-1; TCRdb's D call, TRBD1, is unchecked because there is no DNA. This receptor was taken from a human donor in good health. Some clones in this sample may be carry-over from other donors' samples. Sample: naive CXCR3+ CD8+ T cells from blood. Subset indicated: CD45RO-CCR7+CD27+CD95- naive CD8+ T cells expressing CXCR3 (TNR3+). CDR3 sequence: CSVVTGTGVNEQFF.